What follows are 2 T cell receptor beta chains derived from one specimen sequenced in a study of cytomegalovirus exposure and HLA in healthy donors. PCR was performed using 60 Vbeta and 13 Jbeta primers. Sequenced by immunoSEQ multiplex PCR; TCRdb stores in-frame clones only, minus some. The sample records about 200,000 clones, about 80% being singletons. What was sequenced was PBMCs. The receptors were gathered from a woman aged 25 to 39 in good health and CMV-seropositive.

This clone was found once. This chain joins TRBV15 and TRBJ2-3; 10 bases line up with TRBD2. V shed 0 bases and J 8 bases; nucleotides not matched to a gene: 11. Looked up from germline, CDR1 is LNHNV and CDR2 is YYDKDF (reference sequence). The CDR3 runs to 17 residues. CDR3 DNA: TGTGCCACCAGCAGAGAGAAGCGGGGGGGACTAGCTGTTACGCAGTATTTT. Its translation: CATSREKRGGLAVTQYF.

The genes are TRBV12-5 and TRBJ2-5; 11 nucleotides agree with TRBD2. The V and J ends lost 5 bases and 11 bases, in that order; junction bases with no gene match: 22. The CDR3 has 18 amino acids. The germline V gene has CDR1 LGHNT and CDR2 FRNRAP. The CDR3 nucleotides read TGTGCTAGTGGTCTTGAGCCTCCTCCGGGACTAGCGGTCCGTTCGCAGTACTTC. Translating it yields CASGLEPPPGLAVRSQYF.